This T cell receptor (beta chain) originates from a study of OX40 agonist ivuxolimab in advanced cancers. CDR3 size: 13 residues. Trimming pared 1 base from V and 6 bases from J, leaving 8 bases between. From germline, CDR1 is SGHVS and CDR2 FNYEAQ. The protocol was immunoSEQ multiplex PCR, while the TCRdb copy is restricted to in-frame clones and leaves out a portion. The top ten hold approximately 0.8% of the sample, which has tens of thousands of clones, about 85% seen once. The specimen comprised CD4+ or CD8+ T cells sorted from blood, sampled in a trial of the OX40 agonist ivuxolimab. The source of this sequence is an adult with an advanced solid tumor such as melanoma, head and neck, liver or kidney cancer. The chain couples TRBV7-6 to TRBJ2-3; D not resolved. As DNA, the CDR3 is TGTGCCAGCAGCTTAGTTTCCGTTGATACGCAGTATTTT. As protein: CASSLVSVDTQYF.